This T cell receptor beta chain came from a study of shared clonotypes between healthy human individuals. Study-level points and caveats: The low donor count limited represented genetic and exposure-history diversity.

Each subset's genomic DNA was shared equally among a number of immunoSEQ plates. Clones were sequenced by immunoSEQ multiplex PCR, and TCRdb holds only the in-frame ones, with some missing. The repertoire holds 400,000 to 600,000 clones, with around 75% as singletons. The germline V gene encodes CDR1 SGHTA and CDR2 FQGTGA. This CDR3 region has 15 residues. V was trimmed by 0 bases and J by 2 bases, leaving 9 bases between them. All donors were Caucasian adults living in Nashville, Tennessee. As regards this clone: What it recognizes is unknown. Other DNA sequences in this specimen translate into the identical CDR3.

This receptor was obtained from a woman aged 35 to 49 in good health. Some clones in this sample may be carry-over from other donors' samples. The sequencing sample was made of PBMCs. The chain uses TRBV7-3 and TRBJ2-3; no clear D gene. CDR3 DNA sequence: TGTGCCAGCAGCTTAACGGGCGGACCCACAGATACGCAGTATTTT. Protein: CASSLTGGPTDTQYF.